This T cell receptor beta chain was recorded in a study of blood T cell repertoires in COVID-19. The overall study: The analysed material was cDNA or gDNA that came from T cells, B-cell-depleted T cells, or PBMCs.

CDR1 is LNHDA, CDR2 SQIVND, per germline (reference sequence). This CDR3 has 15 residues. V lost 3 bases to trimming and J lost 0 bases, with 9 bases between them. Authors' analysis steps: The assay estimated nucleated cells by amplifying reference gene primers. Profiled with immunoSEQ multiplex PCR; TCRdb holds only in-frame clones, not every one. V and J calls and clone size come straight from that table; D and trimming were deduced from the DNA. The sample carries approximately 45,000 clones, approximately 88% recorded once. The TCR comes from a woman in her forties with acute or convalescent COVID-19. The sample taken for sequencing was peripheral blood. This chain joins TRBV19 and TRBJ2-1; the D gene is possibly TRBD1 (5 bases). CDR3 amino acids: CASSIGHYSYNEQFF. In DNA form, the CDR3 reads TGTGCCAGTAGTATCGGACATTACTCCTACAATGAGCAGTTCTTC.